Listed below are T cell receptor beta chains from one sample, sequenced in a study of shared clonotypes between healthy human individuals. The method was immunoSEQ multiplex PCR; TCRdb's version includes in-frame clones alone and lacks a portion of them. The table records 600,000 to 700,000 clones, 55% to 85% of them present only once. Input material: memory CD4+ T cells sorted from blood. Receptors were obtained from a woman aged 30 to 39 in good health. CDR3s include the opening cysteine and the closing phenylalanine or tryptophan. D genes are given only for firm matches. Only part of the rows carry a size: once, few, many, or a class if the clone is expanded.

V gene	D gene	clone size	J gene	CDR3 DNA	CDR3 protein
TRBV28	TRBD1	NA	TRBJ1-1	TGTGCCAGCAGTTTAGGACAGGGGGAAGCTTTCTTT	CASSLGQGEAFF
TRBV29-1	TRBD2	NA	TRBJ2-1	TGCAGCGCCCGGGGTAGCGGGAGTAGATTCCACAATGAGCAGTTCTTC	CSARGSGSRFHNEQFF
TRBV4-2	TRBD1	NA	TRBJ2-7	TGTGCCAGCAGCCAGGGACAGGGGACGTACGAGCAGTACTTC	CASSQGQGTYEQYF
TRBV28	NA	NA	TRBJ2-5	TGTGCCAGCAGTGCCAGCACAGGTGTCGAGACCCAGTACTTC	CASSASTGVETQYF
TRBV30	NA	NA	TRBJ2-7	TGTGCCTGGAGCCAGACCACAGGATCCGAGCAGTACTTC	CAWSQTTGSEQYF
TRBV28	NA	NA	TRBJ1-3	TGTGCCAGCAGTCTAGACCCTTCTAGAAACACCATATATTTT	CASSLDPSRNTIYF
TRBV6-5	NA	NA	TRBJ1-3	TGTGCCAGCAGTTACTATGCAGGAAACACCATATATTTT	CASSYYAGNTIYF
TRBV19	TRBD1	NA	TRBJ2-3	TGTGCCACGAGACAGGGGAGCACAGATACGCAGTATTTT	CATRQGSTDTQYF
TRBV27	NA	NA	TRBJ1-5	TGTGCCAGCAGTTGGTACCACGATCAGCCCCAGCATTTT	CASSWYHDQPQHF
TRBV28	NA	NA	TRBJ2-7	TGTGCCAGCAGTGATGAACAGGGATCCTACGAGCAGTACTTC	CASSDEQGSYEQYF
TRBV18	NA	NA	TRBJ1-3	TGTGCCAGCTCACCAAGCGGATCAGCTGGAAACACCATATATTTT	CASSPSGSAGNTIYF
TRBV5-1	NA	NA	TRBJ2-4	TGCGCCAGCAGCTTGATGGAAGCCAAAAACATTCAGTACTTC	CASSLMEAKNIQYF
TRBV7-9	NA	many	TRBJ2-2	TGTGCCAGCAGCTTATGGCTAGCTAACACCGGGGAGCTGTTTTTT	CASSLWLANTGELFF
TRBV28	NA	NA	TRBJ1-2	TGTGCCAGCAGTTTAGGTTCGGTCTATGGCTACACCTTC	CASSLGSVYGYTF
TRBV5-1	NA	NA	TRBJ1-1	TGCGCCAGCAGCTTGTTAATCGGCTTGGGGAACACTGAAGCTTTCTTT	CASSLLIGLGNTEAFF
TRBV5-5	NA	NA	TRBJ1-2	TGTGCCAGCAGCTTGGCGCAGAACTATGGCTACACCTTC	CASSLAQNYGYTF
TRBV25-1	TRBD2	NA	TRBJ2-1	TGTGCCAGCAGTGAGATCGAGAGCGGGAGGGCATGGAATGAGCAGTTCTTC	CASSEIESGRAWNEQFF
TRBV7-8	TRBD2	NA	TRBJ2-2	TGTGCCAGCAGCTACGGGACTAGCGGGAGGGCCAACACCGGGGAGCTGTTTTTT	CASSYGTSGRANTGELFF
TRBV4-1	TRBD1	few	TRBJ2-1	TGCGCCAGCAGCCAAGTGGGACAGGGTCTACACAATGAGCAGTTCTTC	CASSQVGQGLHNEQFF
TRBV2	TRBD1	once	TRBJ2-6	TGTGCCAGCAGCCCGACAGGGGGTATGGCCAACGTCCTGACTTTC	CASSPTGGMANVLTF
TRBV19	NA	once	TRBJ2-1	TGTGCCAGTAGTATAGGGGTTTGGCAAGGAAGACCCGAGCAGTTCTTC	CASSIGVWQGRPEQFF
TRBV7-8	TRBD2	NA	TRBJ2-1	TGTGCCAGCAGCTCGTCTAGGAGGGAGGGAAGTGAGCAGTTCTTC	CASSSSRREGSEQFF
TRBV19	NA	few	TRBJ1-1	TGTGCCAGTAGTATGGGGTTAAAGTGGTCTGAAGCTTTCTTT	CASSMGLKWSEAFF
TRBV29-1	TRBD2	NA	TRBJ2-1	TGCAGCGTTGAAGATATCACGAGCGGGAGCTCCTACAATGAGCAGTTCTTC	CSVEDITSGSSYNEQFF
TRBV6-5	TRBD1	NA	TRBJ1-4	TGTGCCAGCAGTTCGCTTCAGACAGGGGTAGGAGAAAAACTGTTTTTT	CASSSLQTGVGEKLFF
TRBV28	NA	many	TRBJ2-5	TGTGCCAGCAGTTTACGGGAGACCCAGTACTTC	CASSLRETQYF
TRBV10-3	NA	NA	TRBJ2-7	TGTGCCACCAAAGGATACTACGAGCAGTACTTC	CATKGYYEQYF
TRBV28	NA	few	TRBJ1-2	TGTGCCAGCAGTCGACAGACGTATGGCTACACCTTC	CASSRQTYGYTF
TRBV6-6	TRBD2	NA	TRBJ2-1	TGTGCCAGCAGCATCAGCGGGAGGGCTCAACCTTCGCAGTTCTTC	CASSISGRAQPSQFF
TRBV11-3	NA	few	TRBJ2-7	TGTGCCAGCGGATCTGATGAGCCCTTACCCTACGAGCAGTACTTC	CASGSDEPLPYEQYF
TRBV28	NA	once	TRBJ2-3	TGTGCCAGCAGTCCGCCCGGGTGGGTGGATACGCAGTATTTT	CASSPPGWVDTQYF
TRBV7-2	NA	NA	TRBJ2-7	TGTGCCAGCAGCTTAGACCCAGGGCACTCCTACGAGCAGTACTTC	CASSLDPGHSYEQYF